This T cell receptor beta chain was sequenced for a study of beta chain features in type 1 diabetes (dated by TCRdb to the late 2010s). With regard to the full study: Mean age, gender distribution, total cell number and subset yield were not different between patients and healthy donors. A total of some 110 million sorted cells were examined across all samples, and the number of cells per subset was strongly correlated with RNA yield. The study compared the TCRB repertoires of sorted circulating CD4+ T cell subsets in recently diagnosed type 1 diabetes patients with those in matched healthy donors. Regulatory and stem cell-like memory subsets were obtained from only 8 patients and about 8 healthy donors, while naive and central memory subsets were obtained from all 30 or so donors.

All of the isolated RNA was reverse transcribed with the High Capacity cDNA Reverse Transcription Kit, so expressed TCRB transcripts were sequenced. For stem cell-like memory T cell samples, survey-depth immunoSEQ sequencing was used, averaging approximately 950,000 total reads per sample. Sorted cells were lysed in RLT buffer and RNA was extracted with DNase-treated RNeasy Micro or Mini kits, depending on cell number. To prevent cross-contamination, every cell subset was processed on its own, while patient and healthy donor samples were processed together. Using the immunoSEQ multiplex PCR, TCRB sequences were amplified from cDNA into 87-bp fragments spanning the CDR3 region. Amplicons were sequenced on the Illumina HiSeq platform. On the authors' methods: Synthetic template baselines were used to correct PCR bias computationally, reads within Hamming distance 2 were collapsed together, and singletons that could not be merged were discarded. Reads were aligned to IMGT to assign V, D and J genes, CDR3 length, and insertions or deletions at six rearrangement sites. Within each subset, clonotype counts were normalized to sorted cell number, and only after that were true diversity and Gini coefficients computed with the tcR R package. Repertoire sharing was quantified using the overlap coefficient calculated on TCRB nucleotide sequences. What TCRdb holds here is the immuneACCESS table cut down to in-frame rearrangements. Part of the clones is not present; checked against another copy, under half of the missing clones reflect an unresolved V gene, and the others are unexplained. V and J calls and clone size are copied from that table; D and trimming were computed from the DNA. This sample holds approximately 20,000 clones; more than 45% were observed only once. Clones ranked in the top ten supply 0.3% to 0.4% of the sample.

V drops 1 base and J drops 8 bases, leaving 12 bases in between. CDR1 MDHEN and CDR2 SYDVKM were looked up in the germline V gene. The CDR3 numbers 14 residues from cysteine through phenylalanine. Left in the record is the CDR3 DNA by itself, 42 bases read in frame from the first base. This clone has a handful of counts. Its recognized antigen is unknown. Base qualities are not recorded, but no much larger clone differs from it by a single base. From each donor, a single peripheral blood sample of about 110 mL on average was drawn into heparinised tubes. Naive, central memory, regulatory and stem cell-like memory CD4+ T cells were sorted on a BD FACSAria II using a panel including CD45RO, CCR7, CD25, CD127, CD95 and CD27. Every sorted population had a purity above 95%. PBMCs were isolated right away by Lymphoprep density gradient centrifugation and were stained directly, without culture. So that batch effects would be minimized, each experiment stained and sorted samples in pairs, pairing one healthy donor with one patient.

Overall study results and their limits: At VDJ recombination sites, type 1 diabetes patients had fewer insertions and more deleted nucleotides, which implies abnormalities in thymic rearrangement. In all four CD4+ subsets, TCRB CDR3 length was moderately but significantly shorter in type 1 diabetes patients. Sequencing cDNA rather than genomic DNA could over-represent highly expressing activated cells, although activation and CD3 levels did not differ between groups. PCR may preferentially amplify shorter templates, but because patient and control samples were amplified and corrected together, any resulting skew would affect both groups equally. HLA sub-analyses involved small numbers of individuals, so any influence of HLA type on TCRB rearrangement remained unresolved. Naive, central memory and regulatory TCRB repertoires appeared more similar among patients than among healthy donors.

The sample was stem cell memory CD4+ T cells from blood. Interpreted using the paper, the cell subset or site label stands for: stem cell-like memory CD4+ T cells. The receptor comes from a man younger than 35 with type 1 diabetes. The rearrangement joined TRBV28 to TRBJ2-1; the D gene is not confidently resolved. The CDR3 in this case is CASSLYGGTHEQFF. The DNA is TGTGCCAGCAGTTTATACGGCGGAACTCATGAGCAGTTCTTC.